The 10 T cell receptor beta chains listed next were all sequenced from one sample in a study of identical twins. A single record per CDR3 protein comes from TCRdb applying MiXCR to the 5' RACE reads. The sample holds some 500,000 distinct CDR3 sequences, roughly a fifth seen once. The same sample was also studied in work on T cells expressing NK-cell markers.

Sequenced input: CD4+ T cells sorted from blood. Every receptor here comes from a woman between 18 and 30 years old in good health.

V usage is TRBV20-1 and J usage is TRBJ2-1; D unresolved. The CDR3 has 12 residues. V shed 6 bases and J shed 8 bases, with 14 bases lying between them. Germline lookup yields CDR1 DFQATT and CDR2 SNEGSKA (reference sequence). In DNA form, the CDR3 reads TGCAGTGCCACCGACTCCACTCATGAGCAGTTCTTC. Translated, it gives CSATDSTHEQFF.

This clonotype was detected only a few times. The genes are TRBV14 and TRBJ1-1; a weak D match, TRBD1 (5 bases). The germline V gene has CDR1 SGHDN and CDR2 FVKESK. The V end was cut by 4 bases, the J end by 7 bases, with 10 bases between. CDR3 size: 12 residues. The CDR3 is CASSPWGDEAFF. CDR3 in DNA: TGTGCCAGCAGCCCGTGGGGGGATGAAGCTTTCTTT. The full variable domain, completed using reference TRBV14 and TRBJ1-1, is EAGVTQFPSHSVIEKGQTVTLRCDPISGHDNLYWYRRVMGKEIKFLLHFVKESKQDESGMPNNRFLAERTGGTYSTLKVQPAELEDSGVYFCASSPWGDEAFFGQGTRLTVV.

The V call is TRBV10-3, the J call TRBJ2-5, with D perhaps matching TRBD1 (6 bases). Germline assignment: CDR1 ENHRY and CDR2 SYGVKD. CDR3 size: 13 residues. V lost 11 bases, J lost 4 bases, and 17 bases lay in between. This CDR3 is CAVQGSLRETQYF. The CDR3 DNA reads TGTGCCGTACAGGGAAGCTTAAGAGAGACCCAGTACTTC.

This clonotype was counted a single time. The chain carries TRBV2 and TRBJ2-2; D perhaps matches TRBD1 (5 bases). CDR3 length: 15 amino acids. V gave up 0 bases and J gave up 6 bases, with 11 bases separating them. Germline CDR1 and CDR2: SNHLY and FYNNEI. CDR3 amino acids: CASSEASGHAGELFF. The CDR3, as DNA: TGTGCCAGCAGTGAAGCTTCAGGGCACGCCGGGGAGCTGTTTTTT.

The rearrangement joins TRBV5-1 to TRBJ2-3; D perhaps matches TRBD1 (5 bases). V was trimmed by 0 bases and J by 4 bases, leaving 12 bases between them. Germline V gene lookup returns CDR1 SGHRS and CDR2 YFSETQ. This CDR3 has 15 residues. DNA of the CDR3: TGCGCCAGCAGCTTGGAGCTCCAGGGTTCAGATACGCAGTATTTT. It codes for CASSLELQGSDTQYF.

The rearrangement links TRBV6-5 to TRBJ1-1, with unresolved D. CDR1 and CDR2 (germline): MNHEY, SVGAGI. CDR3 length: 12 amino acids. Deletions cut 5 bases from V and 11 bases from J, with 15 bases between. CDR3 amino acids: CASSKDAGVAFF. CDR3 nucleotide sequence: TGTGCCAGCAGTAAGGACGCGGGTGTGGCTTTCTTT.

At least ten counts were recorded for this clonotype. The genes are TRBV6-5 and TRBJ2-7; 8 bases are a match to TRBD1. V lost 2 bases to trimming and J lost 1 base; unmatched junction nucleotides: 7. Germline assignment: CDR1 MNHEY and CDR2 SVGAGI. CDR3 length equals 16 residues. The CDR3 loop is CASSYVPDRVSYEQYF. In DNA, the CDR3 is TGTGCCAGCAGTTACGTGCCGGACAGGGTTTCCTACGAGCAGTACTTC.

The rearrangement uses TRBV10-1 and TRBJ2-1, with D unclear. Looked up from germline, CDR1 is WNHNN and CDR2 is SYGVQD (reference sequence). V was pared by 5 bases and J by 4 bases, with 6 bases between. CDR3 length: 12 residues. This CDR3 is CASSNTYNEQFF. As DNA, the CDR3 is TGCGCCAGCAGTAATACGTACAATGAGCAGTTCTTC.

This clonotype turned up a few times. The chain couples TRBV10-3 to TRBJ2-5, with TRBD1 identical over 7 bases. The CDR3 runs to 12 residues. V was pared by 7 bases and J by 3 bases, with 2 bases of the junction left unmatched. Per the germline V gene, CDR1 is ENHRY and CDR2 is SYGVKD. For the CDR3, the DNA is TGTGCCATCACCGACAGGGAAGAGACCCAGTACTTC. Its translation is CAITDREETQYF.

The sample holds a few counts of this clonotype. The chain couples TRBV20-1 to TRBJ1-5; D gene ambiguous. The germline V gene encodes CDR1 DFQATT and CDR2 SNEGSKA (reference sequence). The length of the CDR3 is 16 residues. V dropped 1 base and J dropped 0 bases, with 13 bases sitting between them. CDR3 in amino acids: CSARVGTVPSNQPQHF. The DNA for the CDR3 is TGCAGTGCTAGAGTGGGTACAGTCCCTAGCAATCAGCCCCAGCATTTT.